This T cell receptor beta chain stems from a study of Ad26.COV2.S vaccination and SARS-CoV-2 variants. Study overall: The authors gave Ad26.COV2.S intramuscularly, either once or twice 56 days apart.

V shed 4 bases and J 5 bases; nucleotides not matched to a gene: 13. This CDR3 has 19 residues. Germline-derived CDR1 and CDR2 are SEHNR and FQNEAQ (reference sequence). Stated treatment: some 20 received Ad26.COV2.S at low or high dose, single or two shots; about 5 received placebo; per-sample allocation not given. Samples were taken on day 63 after the first vaccine or placebo injection. Libraries were prepared by immunoSEQ multiplex PCR; TCRdb keeps only in-frame clonotypes and omits some of them. The sample consists of 300,000 to 400,000 clones, about 85% of them appearing once. This clonotype was sampled from a person between 18 and 65 years old who received the Ad26.COV2.S COVID-19 vaccine or a placebo. The chain employs TRBV7-9 and TRBJ2-2; TRBD2 agrees at 13 bases. The sample was peripheral blood, taken in a trial of Ad26.COV2.S vaccine versus placebo. The CDR3 DNA reads TGTGCCAGCAGCTCACTTCCGGGACTAGCGGGGAATGGTACCGGGGAGCTGTTTTTT. Encoded protein: CASSSLPGLAGNGTGELFF. Drawing the rest from reference TRBV7-9 and TRBJ2-2, the complete variable domain is DTGVSQNPRHKITKRGQNVTFRCDPISEHNRLYWYRQTLGQGPEFLTYFQNEAQLEKSRLLSDRFSAERPKGSFSTLEIQRTEQGDSAMYLCASSSLPGLAGNGTGELFFGEGSRLTVL.